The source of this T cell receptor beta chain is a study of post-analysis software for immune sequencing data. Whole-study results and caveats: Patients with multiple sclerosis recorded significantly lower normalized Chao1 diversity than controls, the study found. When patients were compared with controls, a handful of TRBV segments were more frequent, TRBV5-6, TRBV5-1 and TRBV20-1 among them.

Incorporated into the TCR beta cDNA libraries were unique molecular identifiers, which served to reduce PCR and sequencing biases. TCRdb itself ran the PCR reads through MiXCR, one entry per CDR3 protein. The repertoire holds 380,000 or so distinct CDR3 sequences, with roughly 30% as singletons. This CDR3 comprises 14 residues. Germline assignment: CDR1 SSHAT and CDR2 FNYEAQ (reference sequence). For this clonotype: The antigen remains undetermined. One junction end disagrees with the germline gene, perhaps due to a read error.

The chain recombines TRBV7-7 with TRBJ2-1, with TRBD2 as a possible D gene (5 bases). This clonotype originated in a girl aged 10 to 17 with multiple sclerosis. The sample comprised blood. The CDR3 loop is CASSTQLGGNEQFF. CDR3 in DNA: TGTGCTAGCAGCACACAGTTAGGAGGCAATGAGCAGTTCTTC. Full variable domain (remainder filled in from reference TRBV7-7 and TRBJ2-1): GAGVSQSPRYKVTKRGQDVTLRCDPISSHATLYWYQQALGQGPEFLTYFNYEAQPDKSGLPSDRFSAERPEGSISTLTIQRTEQRDSAMYRCASSTQLGGNEQFFGPGTRLTVL.